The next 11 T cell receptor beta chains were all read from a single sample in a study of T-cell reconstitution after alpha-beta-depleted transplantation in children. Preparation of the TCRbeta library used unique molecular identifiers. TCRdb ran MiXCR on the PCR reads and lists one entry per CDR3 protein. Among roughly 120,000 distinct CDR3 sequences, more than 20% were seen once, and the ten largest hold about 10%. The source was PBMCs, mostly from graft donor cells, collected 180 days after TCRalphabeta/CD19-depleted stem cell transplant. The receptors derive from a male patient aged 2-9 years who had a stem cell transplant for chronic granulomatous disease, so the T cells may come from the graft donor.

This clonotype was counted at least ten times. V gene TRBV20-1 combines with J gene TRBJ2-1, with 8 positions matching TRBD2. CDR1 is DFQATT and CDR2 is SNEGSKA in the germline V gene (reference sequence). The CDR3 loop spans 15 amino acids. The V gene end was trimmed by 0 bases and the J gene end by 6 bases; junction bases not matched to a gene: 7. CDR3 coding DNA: TGCAGTGCTAGAGATCCCGGCGGGAGGCTCAATGAGCAGTTCTTC. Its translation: CSARDPGGRLNEQFF.

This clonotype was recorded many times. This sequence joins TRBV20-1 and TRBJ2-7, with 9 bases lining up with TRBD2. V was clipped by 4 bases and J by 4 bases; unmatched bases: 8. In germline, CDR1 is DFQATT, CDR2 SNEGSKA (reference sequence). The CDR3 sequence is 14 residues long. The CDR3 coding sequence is TGCAGTGCTACCTTACCGACTAGCGGATACGAGCAGTACTTC. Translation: CSATLPTSGYEQYF.

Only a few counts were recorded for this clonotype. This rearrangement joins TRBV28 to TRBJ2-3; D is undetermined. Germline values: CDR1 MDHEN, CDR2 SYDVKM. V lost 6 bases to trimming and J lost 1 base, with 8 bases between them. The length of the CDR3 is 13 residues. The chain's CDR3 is CASRVTGTDTQYF. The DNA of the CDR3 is TGTGCCAGCAGGGTTACTGGCACAGATACGCAGTATTTT.

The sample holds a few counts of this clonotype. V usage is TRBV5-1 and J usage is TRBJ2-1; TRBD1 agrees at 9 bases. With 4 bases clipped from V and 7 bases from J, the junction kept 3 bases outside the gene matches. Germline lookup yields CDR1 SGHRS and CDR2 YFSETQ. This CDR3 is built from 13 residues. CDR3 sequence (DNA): TGCGCCAGCAGCCTAGGACAGGGGAATGAGCAGTTCTTC. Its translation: CASSLGQGNEQFF.

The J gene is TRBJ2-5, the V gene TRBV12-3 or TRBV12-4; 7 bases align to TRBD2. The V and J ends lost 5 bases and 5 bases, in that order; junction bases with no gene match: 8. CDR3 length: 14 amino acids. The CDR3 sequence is CASSLSGVEETQYF. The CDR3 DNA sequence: TGTGCCAGCAGTCTAAGCGGGGTGGAGGAGACCCAGTACTTC.

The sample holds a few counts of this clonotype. The CDR3 DNA reads TGTGCCACCAGCAGAGAGATCCAGGGGAGGGCTGAAGCTTTCTTT. Amino acid sequence: CATSREIQGRAEAFF. The genes are TRBV15 and TRBJ1-1, with D perhaps TRBD1 (6 bases). CDR3 length: 15 amino acids. Deletions cut 0 bases from V and 6 bases from J, with 14 bases between. The germline V gene encodes CDR1 LNHNV and CDR2 YYDKDF (reference sequence).

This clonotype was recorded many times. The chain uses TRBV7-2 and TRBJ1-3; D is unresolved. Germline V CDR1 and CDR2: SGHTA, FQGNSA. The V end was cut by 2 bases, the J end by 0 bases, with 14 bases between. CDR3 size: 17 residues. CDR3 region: CASSLPEGLSSGNTIYF. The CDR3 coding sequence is TGTGCCAGCAGCTTACCAGAAGGGTTGAGCTCTGGAAACACCATATATTTT.

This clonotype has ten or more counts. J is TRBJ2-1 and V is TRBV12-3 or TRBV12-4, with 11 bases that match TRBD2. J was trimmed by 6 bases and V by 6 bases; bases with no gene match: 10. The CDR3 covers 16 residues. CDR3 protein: CASSPRGLAGGNEQFF. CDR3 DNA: TGTGCCAGCAGCCCCCGTGGGCTAGCGGGAGGCAATGAGCAGTTCTTC.

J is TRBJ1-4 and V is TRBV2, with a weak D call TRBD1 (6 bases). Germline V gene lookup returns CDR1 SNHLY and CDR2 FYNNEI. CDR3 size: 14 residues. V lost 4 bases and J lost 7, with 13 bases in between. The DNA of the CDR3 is TGTGCCAGCAGTGCAGCGACAGGATCTGAAAAACTGTTTTTT. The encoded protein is CASSAATGSEKLFF.

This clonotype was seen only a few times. CDR3 in amino acids: CASTLVGTESPDTQYF. The CDR3, as DNA: TGTGCCAGCACCTTGGTCGGGACAGAGTCCCCAGATACGCAGTATTTT. The V gene is TRBV12-3 or TRBV12-4, the J gene TRBJ2-3, with 7 bases matching TRBD1. The V segment lost 7 bases and the J segment 4 bases; nucleotides outside the gene matches: 14. The CDR3 has 16 amino acids.

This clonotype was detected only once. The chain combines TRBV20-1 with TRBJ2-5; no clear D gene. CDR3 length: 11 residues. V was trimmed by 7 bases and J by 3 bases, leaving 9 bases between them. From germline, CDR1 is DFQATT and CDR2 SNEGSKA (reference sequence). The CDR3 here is CSGKIKETQYF. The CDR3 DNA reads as TGCAGTGGGAAAATTAAAGAGACCCAGTACTTC.